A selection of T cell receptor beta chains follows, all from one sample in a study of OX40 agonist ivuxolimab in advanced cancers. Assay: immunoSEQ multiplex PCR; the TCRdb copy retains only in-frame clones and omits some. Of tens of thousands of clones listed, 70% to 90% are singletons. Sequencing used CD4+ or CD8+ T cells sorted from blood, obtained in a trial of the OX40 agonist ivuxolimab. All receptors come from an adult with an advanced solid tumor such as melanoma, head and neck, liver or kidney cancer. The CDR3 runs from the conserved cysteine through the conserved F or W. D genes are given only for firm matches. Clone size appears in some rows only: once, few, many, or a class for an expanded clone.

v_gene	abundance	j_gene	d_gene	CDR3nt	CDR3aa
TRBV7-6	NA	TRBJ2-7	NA	TGTGCCAGCAGCCAACTTAGGGGCGAGCAGTACTTC	CASSQLRGEQYF
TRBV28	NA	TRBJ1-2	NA	TGTGCCAGCAGTTTACCCGGCAGGGTGTTTGGCTACACCTTC	CASSLPGRVFGYTF
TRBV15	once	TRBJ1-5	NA	TGTGCCACCACCCAAGACAGATTGGGACAGCCCCAGCATTTT	CATTQDRLGQPQHF
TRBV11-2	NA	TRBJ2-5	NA	TGTGCCAGCAGCTTAAACTGGAGGCAGGGGGAGACCCAGTACTTC	CASSLNWRQGETQYF
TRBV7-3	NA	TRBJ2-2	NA	TGTGCCAGCAGCCGAACGACTAGTTCGACCGGGGAGCTGTTTTTT	CASSRTTSSTGELFF
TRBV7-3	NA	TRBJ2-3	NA	TGTGCCAGCAGCATGGTGCGGACAGATACGCAGTATTTT	CASSMVRTDTQYF
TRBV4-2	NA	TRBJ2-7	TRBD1	TGTGCCAGCAGCCGAATGACAGGGTTTGAGCAGTACTTC	CASSRMTGFEQYF
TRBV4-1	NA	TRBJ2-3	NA	TGCGCCAGCAGCCCGAGTGGCAGGGGCAACCCAGATACGCAGTATTTT	CASSPSGRGNPDTQYF
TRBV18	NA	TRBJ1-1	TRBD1	TGTGCCAGCTTATCCGGACAGGGTGTAACTGAAGCTTTCTTT	CASLSGQGVTEAFF
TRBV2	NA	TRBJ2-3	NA	TGTGCCAGCATAAGGGATCTCGCAGATACGCAGTATTTT	CASIRDLADTQYF
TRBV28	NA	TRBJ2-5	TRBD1	TGTGCCAGCAGGGGACAGGGGATGGGAGAGACCCAGTACTTC	CASRGQGMGETQYF
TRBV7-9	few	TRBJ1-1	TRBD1	TGTGCCAGCAGCGCCGATGGGACAGCGAACACTGAAGCTTTCTTT	CASSADGTANTEAFF
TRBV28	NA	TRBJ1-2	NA	TGTGCCAGCAGCTCAGAGGGGGGCAGGGTTGGTAACTATGGCTACACCTTC	CASSSEGGRVGNYGYTF
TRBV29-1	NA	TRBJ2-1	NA	TGCAGCGTTGGGACGACCTACAATGAGCAGTTCTTC	CSVGTTYNEQFF
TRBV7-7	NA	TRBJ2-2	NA	TGTGCCAGCAGCCGATTACAGAACACCGGGGAGCTGTTTTTT	CASSRLQNTGELFF
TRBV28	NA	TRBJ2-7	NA	TGTGCCAGCAGTTTAGACAAAACCTACGAGCAGTACTTC	CASSLDKTYEQYF
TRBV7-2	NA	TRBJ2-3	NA	TGTGCCAGCAGCTTAGTAGCGGTCACAGATACGCAGTATTTT	CASSLVAVTDTQYF
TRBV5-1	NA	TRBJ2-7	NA	TGCGCCAGCAGCTTGGAGGGGAACTCCTACGAGCAGTACTTC	CASSLEGNSYEQYF
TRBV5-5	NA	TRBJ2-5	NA	TGTGCCAGCAGCTTGGTATCTGGGCAAGAGACCCAGTACTTC	CASSLVSGQETQYF
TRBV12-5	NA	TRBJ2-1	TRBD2	TGTGCTAGCAAGCGGGATAGCTCCTACAATGAGCAGTTCTTC	CASKRDSSYNEQFF
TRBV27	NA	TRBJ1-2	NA	TGTGCCAGCAGTGCTCACAGGGACTTTGCGGTGGGCTACACCTTC	CASSAHRDFAVGYTF
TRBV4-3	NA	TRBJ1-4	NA	TGCGCCAGCAGTTCTAGATCCCCAGGAGAAAAACTGTTTTTT	CASSSRSPGEKLFF
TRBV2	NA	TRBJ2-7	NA	TGTGCCAGCAGCCTTTTGAACGAGCAGTACTTC	CASSLLNEQYF
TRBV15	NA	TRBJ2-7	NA	TGTGCCACCAGCAGAGATAGGAGGGACACGGCCTACGAGCAGTACTTC	CATSRDRRDTAYEQYF
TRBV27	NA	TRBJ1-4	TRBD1	TGTGCCAGCAGTTTAATGGGCAGGGGGTGGGGTGAAAAACTGTTTTTT	CASSLMGRGWGEKLFF
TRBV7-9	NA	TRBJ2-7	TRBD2	TGTGCCAGCAGCTCGACTAGCGGTCGCTCCTACGAGCAGTACTTC	CASSSTSGRSYEQYF
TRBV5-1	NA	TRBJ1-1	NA	TGCGCCAGCAGCTTGGTTGGCAGGGGGAACACTGAAGCTTTCTTT	CASSLVGRGNTEAFF
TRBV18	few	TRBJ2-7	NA	TGTGCCAGCTCAATGGGGGACAAAGGGACCTACGAGCAGTACTTC	CASSMGDKGTYEQYF
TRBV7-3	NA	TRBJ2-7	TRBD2	TGTGCCAGCAGCGCGACTAGCGGGAGGGCCAACGAGCAGTACTTC	CASSATSGRANEQYF
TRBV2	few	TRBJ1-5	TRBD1	TGTGCCAGCAGCGCCGGACAGGAGTACAATCAGCCCCAGCATTTT	CASSAGQEYNQPQHF
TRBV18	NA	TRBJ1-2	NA	TGTGCCAGCTTTGCAGATAACTATGGCTACACCTTC	CASFADNYGYTF
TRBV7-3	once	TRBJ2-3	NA	TGTGCCAGCAGCCTGAACGCGGGGTGGGATACGCAGTATTTT	CASSLNAGWDTQYF
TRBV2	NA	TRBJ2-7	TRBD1	TGTGCCAGCAGTGAATATGAGGACAGGGGCTACGAGCAGTACTTC	CASSEYEDRGYEQYF
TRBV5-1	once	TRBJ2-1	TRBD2	TGCGCCAGCAGCTCGGGACTAGCGGGTTTTTCCTACAATGAGCAGTTCTTC	CASSSGLAGFSYNEQFF
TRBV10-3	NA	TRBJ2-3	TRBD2	TGTGCCATCAGTGATCCGGGACTAGCGGGATACGTCCAAAGCACAGATACGCAGTATTTT	CAISDPGLAGYVQSTDTQYF
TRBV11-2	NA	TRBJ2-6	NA	TGTGCCAGCAGCTTATTACAGGGGGCCAACGTCCTGACTTTC	CASSLLQGANVLTF
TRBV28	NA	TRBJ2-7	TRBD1	TGTGCCAGCAGTTTAAATAGGGACAGATACTCCTACGAGCAGTACTTC	CASSLNRDRYSYEQYF
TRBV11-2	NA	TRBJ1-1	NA	TGTGCCAGCAGCTTAGACGGGGGGGCCACTGAAGCTTTCTTT	CASSLDGGATEAFF
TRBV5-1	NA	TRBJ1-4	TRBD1	TGCGCCAGCAGCACCGACAGGGAGGAGGAAAAACTGTTTTTT	CASSTDREEEKLFF
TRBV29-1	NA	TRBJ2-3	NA	TGCAGCGTTGAACAGGGGTCGTCAGATACGCAGTATTTT	CSVEQGSSDTQYF
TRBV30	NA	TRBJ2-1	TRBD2	TGTGCCTGGAGTGTGGGGAGCGGGAGGAACAATGAGCAGTTCTTC	CAWSVGSGRNNEQFF
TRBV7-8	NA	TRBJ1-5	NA	TGTGCCAGCAGCTTAGCCCCAGGGGAAGGTCAGCCCCAGCATTTT	CASSLAPGEGQPQHF